This TCR beta chain was recorded in a study of Ad26.COV2.S vaccination and SARS-CoV-2 variants. This clone was seen only a few times. Documented treatment: some 20 received Ad26.COV2.S at low or high dose, single or two shots; five or six received placebo; per-sample allocation not given. Collection of samples fell on day 63 after the first vaccine or placebo injection. CDR3 length: 14 amino acids. V lost 6 bases and J lost 2; bases outside the gene matches: 7. Germline CDR1 is MNHEY and CDR2 is SVGAGI. Sequencing was performed with immunoSEQ multiplex PCR; in TCRdb, only in-frame clones are kept and a portion is missing. The repertoire consists of about 390,000 clones, with roughly nine tenths occurring once and the leading ten covering roughly 3.2%.

This chain uses TRBV6-5 with TRBJ2-7; 7 bases line up with TRBD1. This receptor was taken from a person between 18 and 60 years old who received the Ad26.COV2.S COVID-19 vaccine or a placebo. The material sequenced was peripheral blood, taken in a trial of Ad26.COV2.S vaccine versus placebo. CDR3 sequence reads: CASSPGTETYEQYF. In DNA form, the CDR3 reads TGTGCCAGCAGCCCCGGGACAGAAACCTACGAGCAGTACTTC.